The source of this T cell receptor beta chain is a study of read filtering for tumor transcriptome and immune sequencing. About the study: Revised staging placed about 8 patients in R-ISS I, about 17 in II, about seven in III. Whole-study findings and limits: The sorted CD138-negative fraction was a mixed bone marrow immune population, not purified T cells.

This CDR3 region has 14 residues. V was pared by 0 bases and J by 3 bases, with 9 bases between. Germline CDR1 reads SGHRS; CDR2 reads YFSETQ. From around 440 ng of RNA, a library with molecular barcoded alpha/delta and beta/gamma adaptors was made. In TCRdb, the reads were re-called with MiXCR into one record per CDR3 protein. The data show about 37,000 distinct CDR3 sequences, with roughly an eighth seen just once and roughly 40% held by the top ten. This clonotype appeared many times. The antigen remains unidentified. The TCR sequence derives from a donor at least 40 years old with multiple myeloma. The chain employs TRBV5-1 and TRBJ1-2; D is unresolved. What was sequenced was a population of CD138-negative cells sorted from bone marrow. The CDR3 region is CASSLVETDYGYTF. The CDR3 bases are TGCGCCAGCAGCTTGGTTGAGACGGACTATGGCTACACCTTC.